This T cell receptor beta chain stems from a study of tumor-infiltrating lymphocytes in localized non-small cell lung cancer. This table comes from immunoSEQ multiplex PCR, and its TCRdb copy is limited to in-frame clones, with some not included. Of around 13,000 clones in the sample, 79% were seen once. Germline loops: CDR1 SGHTA, CDR2 FQGNSA. This CDR3 has 15 amino acids. The J segment lost 2 bases and the V segment lost 1 base, leaving 4 bases of the junction unmatched. This TCR was sampled from a human donor with non-small cell lung cancer. The specimen was lung tumor tissue. The gene calls are TRBV7-2 and TRBJ2-5; 7 nucleotides match TRBD2. The CDR3 region is CASSLGLGGQETQYF. Here the CDR3 DNA reads TGTGCCAGCAGCTTAGGGTTGGGGGGGCAAGAGACCCAGTACTTC. The complete variable domain, with remaining parts taken from reference TRBV7-2 and TRBJ2-5, reads GAGVSQSPSNKVTEKGKDVELRCDPISGHTALYWYRQSLGQGLEFLIYFQGNSAPDKSGLPSDRFSAERTGGSVSTLTIQRTQQEDSAVYLCASSLGLGGQETQYFGPGTRLLVL.